The next 19 T cell receptor beta chains were all read from a single sample in a study of blood T cell repertoires in COVID-19. Libraries were prepared by immunoSEQ multiplex PCR; TCRdb keeps only in-frame clonotypes and omits some of them. The sample yields 90,000 to 150,000 clones, 85% to 90% seen once. Sequencing was carried out using peripheral blood. Receptor source: a man between 70 and 80 years old with active or convalescent COVID-19.

The rearrangement joins TRBV10-3 to TRBJ1-1; D is perhaps TRBD1 (6 bases). Germline CDR1 ENHRY, CDR2 SYGVKD. V was trimmed by 6 bases and J by 0 bases, leaving 11 bases between them. The CDR3 is 14 amino acids. The CDR3 loop reads CAISTGTMNTEAFF. The CDR3 region has the DNA TGTGCCATCAGCACCGGGACAATGAACACTGAAGCTTTCTTT.

The chain is built from TRBV5-1 and TRBJ2-1; D gene uncertain. The CDR3 contains 14 residues. The germline CDR1 and CDR2 sequences are SGHRS and YFSETQ. Trimming removed 4 bases at V and 1 base at J, with 9 bases between. CDR3 coding DNA: TGCGCCAGCAGCCCCCGGGTTTCCTACAATGAGCAGTTCTTC. Encoded protein: CASSPRVSYNEQFF.

The chain employs TRBV6-5 and TRBJ1-5, with D possibly being TRBD1 (5 bases). The CDR3 is made up of 13 amino acids. Germline V gene lookup returns CDR1 MNHEY and CDR2 SVGAGI. The V end was cut by 2 bases, the J end by 6 bases, with 8 bases between. Here the CDR3 reads CASSYDGGQPQHF. The CDR3 DNA reads as TGTGCCAGCAGTTACGACGGGGGTCAGCCCCAGCATTTT.

The chain carries TRBV7-8 and TRBJ2-1; 11 positions match TRBD2. CDR1 and CDR2 from the germline V gene are SGHVS and FQNEAQ. V lost 5 bases, J lost 5 bases, and 5 bases stayed unmatched. The CDR3 totals 15 residues. Here the CDR3 reads CASSPGLAVNNEQFF. The CDR3 DNA reads TGTGCCAGCAGCCCGGGACTAGCGGTTAACAATGAGCAGTTCTTC.

J is TRBJ1-5 and V is TRBV19, with 10 bases that match TRBD1. Germline V gene sequence: CDR1 LNHDA, CDR2 SQIVND (reference sequence). CDR3 length: 14 residues. The J segment lost 2 bases and the V segment lost 9 bases, leaving 4 bases of the junction unmatched. The CDR3 DNA reads as TGTGCCAGCTGCGGGACAGGGGGCAATCAGCCCCAGCATTTT. Translating gives CASCGTGGNQPQHF.

The genes are TRBV2 and TRBJ1-4, with D possibly matching TRBD1 (6 bases). There are 15 residues in the CDR3. Trimming cost V 4 bases and J 0 bases, with 9 bases left between them. Germline V gene lookup returns CDR1 SNHLY and CDR2 FYNNEI. Here the CDR3 DNA reads TGTGCCAGCAGTGCGGACAGCTCAACTAATGAAAAACTGTTTTTT. Translation gives CASSADSSTNEKLFF.

This chain connects TRBV13 to TRBJ2-5; TRBD2 matches 11 bases. The CDR3 loop spans 17 amino acids. Looked up from germline, CDR1 is PRHDT and CDR2 is FYEKMQ (reference sequence). J lost 5 bases, V lost 3 bases, and 11 bases had no gene match. CDR3 sequence: CASSFLRLAGGDETQYF. CDR3 in DNA: TGTGCCAGCAGCTTTCTTAGGCTAGCGGGAGGTGATGAGACCCAGTACTTC.

This clone is a singleton in its sample. The V call is TRBV19, the J call TRBJ2-7; 7 bases agree with TRBD1. CDR3 length equals 15 residues. Trimming at V came to 3 bases and at J to 0 bases, leaving 5 bases not matched to a gene. Germline CDR1 and CDR2: LNHDA and SQIVND (reference sequence). For the CDR3, the DNA is TGTGCCAGTAGTATGGTGTGGACAGGCTCCTACGAGCAGTACTTC. It codes for CASSMVWTGSYEQYF.

V is TRBV4-2 and J is TRBJ1-5; 11 bases fit TRBD1. There are 18 residues in the CDR3. The J segment lost 5 bases and the V segment lost 4 bases, leaving 13 bases of the junction unmatched. Germline CDR1 LGHNA, CDR2 YNFKEQ. The CDR3 nucleotides are TGTGCCAGCAGCCTTCCGGGACAGGGGGAAGAAGTTGATCAGCCCCAGCATTTT. Its translation: CASSLPGQGEEVDQPQHF.

V and J are TRBV9 and TRBJ2-7; TRBD1 matches at 8 bases. The CDR3 loop spans 14 amino acids. With 3 bases clipped from V and 8 bases from J, the junction kept 10 bases outside the gene matches. Germline V lookup: CDR1 SGDLS, CDR2 YYNGEE. As DNA, the CDR3 is TGTGCCAGCAGCGGGGCAGGGGGCCTCCACAAGCAGTACTTC. Protein product: CASSGAGGLHKQYF.

The chain links TRBV18 to TRBJ2-7; tentatively, D is TRBD1 (6 bases). CDR1 is KGHSH and CDR2 is LQKENI in the germline V gene. Trimming stripped 3 bases from V and 0 bases from J, with 9 bases between. The CDR3 length is 14 residues. CDR3 coding DNA: TGTGCCAGCTCACCCCAGGGGACCTCCTACGAGCAGTACTTC. Translating it yields CASSPQGTSYEQYF.

This chain joins TRBV5-1 and TRBJ2-6, with 10 positions matching TRBD1. The germline CDR1 and CDR2 sequences are SGHRS and YFSETQ. The length of the CDR3 is 20 residues. V lost 4 bases, J lost 1 base, and 14 bases stayed unmatched. CDR3 amino acids: CASSRTFGQGGISGANVLTF. The CDR3 DNA reads as TGCGCCAGCAGCCGGACCTTCGGACAGGGGGGGATATCTGGGGCCAACGTCCTGACTTTC.

Comments on this clone: Other DNA sequences in the same sample also yield this CDR3. V and J are TRBV5-1 and TRBJ2-3; no reliable D call. Germline assignment: CDR1 SGHRS and CDR2 YFSETQ. CDR3 length: 13 amino acids. V lost 1 base to trimming and J lost 0 bases, with 3 bases between them. CDR3 amino acids: CASSLTSTDTQYF. In DNA, the CDR3 is TGCGCCAGCAGCTTGACTAGCACAGATACGCAGTATTTT.

This clone appeared a few times. The rearrangement links TRBV19 to TRBJ1-2; D possibly corresponds to TRBD1 (6 bases). The germline CDR1 and CDR2 sequences are LNHDA and SQIVND (reference sequence). V was pared by 6 bases and J by 1 base, with 12 bases between. The CDR3 covers 14 residues. CDR3 in DNA: TGTGCCAGTAGCAGCGTACAGGGTAACTATGGCTACACCTTC. Protein: CASSSVQGNYGYTF.

The chain recombines TRBV6-5 with TRBJ2-1; D is perhaps TRBD2 (6 bases). The V gene lost 2 bases and the J gene lost 2 bases, with 10 bases spanning the gap. CDR3 size: 15 residues. Looked up from germline, CDR1 is MNHEY and CDR2 is SVGAGI. CDR3 nucleotide sequence: TGTGCCAGCAGTTACGGGGGGATGCCCTACAATGAGCAGTTCTTC. Translated, it gives CASSYGGMPYNEQFF.

V gene TRBV11-2 combines with J gene TRBJ1-6; TRBD1 matches 9 bases. V lost 5 bases and J lost 8; bases outside the gene matches: 13. The CDR3 has 17 amino acids. Germline V gene lookup returns CDR1 SGHAT and CDR2 FQNNGV. This chain's CDR3 is CASSVLTGGVSDSPLHF. In DNA form, the CDR3 reads TGTGCCAGCAGCGTCTTAACAGGGGGCGTCTCCGATTCACCCCTCCACTTT.

The chain couples TRBV18 to TRBJ1-2, with 7 bases that match TRBD1. J was trimmed by 4 bases and V by 2 bases; bases with no gene match: 4. CDR3 length: 14 residues. Germline-derived CDR1 and CDR2 are KGHSH and LQKENI. For the CDR3, the DNA is TGTGCCAGCTCACCAACGACAGGGAGCTATGGCTACACCTTC. It is translated as CASSPTTGSYGYTF.

The chain combines TRBV6-5 with TRBJ1-5; D might be TRBD1 (6 bases). Germline values: CDR1 MNHEY, CDR2 SVGAGI. The length of the CDR3 is 13 residues. V was clipped by 8 bases and J by 5 bases, with 13 bases between them. CDR3 amino acids: CASSGQPYQPQHF. CDR3 nucleotides: TGTGCCAGCTCCGGACAGCCCTATCAGCCCCAGCATTTT.

As for this clone: One end of the junction fails to match germline, which may point to a read error. The V call is TRBV27, the J call TRBJ1-5; TRBD1 matches 10 bases. Looked up from germline, CDR1 is MNHEY and CDR2 is SMNVEV (reference sequence). CDR3 size: 17 residues. CDR3 residues: CAGSLFMGQGMNQPQHF. CDR3 sequence (DNA): TGTGCCGGCAGTTTATTCATGGGACAGGGGATGAATCAGCCCCAGCATTTT.